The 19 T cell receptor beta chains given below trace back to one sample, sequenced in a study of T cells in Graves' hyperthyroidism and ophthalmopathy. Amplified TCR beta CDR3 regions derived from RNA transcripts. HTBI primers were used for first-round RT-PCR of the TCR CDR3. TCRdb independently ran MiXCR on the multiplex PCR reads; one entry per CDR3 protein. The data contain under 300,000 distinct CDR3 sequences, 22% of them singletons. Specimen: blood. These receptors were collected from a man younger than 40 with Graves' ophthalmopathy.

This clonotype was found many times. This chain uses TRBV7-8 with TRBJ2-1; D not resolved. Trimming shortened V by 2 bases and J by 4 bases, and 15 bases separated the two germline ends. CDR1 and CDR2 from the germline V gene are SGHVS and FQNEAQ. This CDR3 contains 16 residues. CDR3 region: CASSLFRIPSYNEQFF. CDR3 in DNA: TGTGCCAGCAGCTTATTCCGGATCCCGTCATACAATGAGCAGTTCTTC.

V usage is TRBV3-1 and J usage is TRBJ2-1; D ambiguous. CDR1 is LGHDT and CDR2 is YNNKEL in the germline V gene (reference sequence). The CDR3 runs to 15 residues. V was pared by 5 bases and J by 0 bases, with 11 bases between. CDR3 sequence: CASSSDLGSYNEQFF. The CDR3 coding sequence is TGTGCCAGCAGCTCAGACTTGGGCTCCTACAATGAGCAGTTCTTC.

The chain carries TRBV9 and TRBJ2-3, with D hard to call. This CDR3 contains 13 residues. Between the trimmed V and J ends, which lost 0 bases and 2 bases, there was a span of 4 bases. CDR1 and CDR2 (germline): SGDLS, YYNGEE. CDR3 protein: CASSVVITDTQYF. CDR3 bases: TGTGCCAGCAGCGTAGTCATCACAGATACGCAGTATTTT.

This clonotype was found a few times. CDR3 region: CASSPNGGRAGNEQYF. The DNA for the CDR3 is TGTGCCAGCTCACCAAACGGCGGGAGGGCCGGAAACGAGCAGTACTTC. V usage is TRBV18 and J usage is TRBJ2-7, with 9 bases matching TRBD2. Trimming at V came to 2 bases and at J to 5 bases, leaving 10 bases not matched to a gene. Germline lookup yields CDR1 KGHSH and CDR2 LQKENI. This CDR3 is built from 16 residues.

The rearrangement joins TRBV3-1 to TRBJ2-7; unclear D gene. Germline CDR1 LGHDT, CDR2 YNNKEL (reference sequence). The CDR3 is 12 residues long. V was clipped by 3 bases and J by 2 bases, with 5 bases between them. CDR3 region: CASSQSPYEQYF. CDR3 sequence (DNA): TGTGCCAGCAGCCAGTCCCCCTACGAGCAGTACTTC.

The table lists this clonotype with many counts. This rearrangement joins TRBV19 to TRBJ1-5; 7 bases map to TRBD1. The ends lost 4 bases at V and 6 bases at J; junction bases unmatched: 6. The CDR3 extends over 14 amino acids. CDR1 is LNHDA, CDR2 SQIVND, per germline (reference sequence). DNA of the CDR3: TGTGCCAGTAGTACCACAGGGGATAGTCAGCCCCAGCATTTT. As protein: CASSTTGDSQPQHF.

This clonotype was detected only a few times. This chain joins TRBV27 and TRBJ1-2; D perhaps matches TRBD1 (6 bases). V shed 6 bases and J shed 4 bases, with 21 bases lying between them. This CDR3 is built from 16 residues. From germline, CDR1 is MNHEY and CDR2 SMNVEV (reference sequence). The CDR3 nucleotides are TGTGCCAGCAGAGCATTACAGGGAGGACTTGGCTATGGCTACACCTTC. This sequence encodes CASRALQGGLGYGYTF.

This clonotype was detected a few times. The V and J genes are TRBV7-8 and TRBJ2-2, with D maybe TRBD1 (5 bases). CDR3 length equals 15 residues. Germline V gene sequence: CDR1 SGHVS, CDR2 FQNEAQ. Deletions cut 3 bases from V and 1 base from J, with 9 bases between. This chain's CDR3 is CASSFRQGNTGELFF. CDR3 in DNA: TGTGCCAGCAGCTTTAGGCAGGGGAACACCGGGGAGCTGTTTTTT.

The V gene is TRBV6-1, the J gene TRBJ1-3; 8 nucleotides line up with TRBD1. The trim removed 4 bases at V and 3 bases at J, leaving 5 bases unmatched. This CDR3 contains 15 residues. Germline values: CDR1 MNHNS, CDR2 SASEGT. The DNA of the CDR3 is TGTGCCAGCAGTGTGCAGGGGGCGGTTGGAAACACCATATATTTT. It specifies CASSVQGAVGNTIYF.

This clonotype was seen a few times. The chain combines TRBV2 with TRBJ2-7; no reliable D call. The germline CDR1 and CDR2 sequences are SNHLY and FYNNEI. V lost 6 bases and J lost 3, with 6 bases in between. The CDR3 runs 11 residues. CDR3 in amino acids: CASRNNYEQYF. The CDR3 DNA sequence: TGTGCCAGCAGGAACAACTACGAGCAGTACTTC.

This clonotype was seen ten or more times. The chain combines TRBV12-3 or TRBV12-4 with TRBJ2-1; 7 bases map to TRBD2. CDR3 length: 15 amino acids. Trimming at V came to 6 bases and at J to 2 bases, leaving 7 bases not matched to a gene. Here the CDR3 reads CASRSSGTTYNEQFF. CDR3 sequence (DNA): TGTGCCAGCAGGTCCAGCGGGACTACCTACAATGAGCAGTTCTTC.

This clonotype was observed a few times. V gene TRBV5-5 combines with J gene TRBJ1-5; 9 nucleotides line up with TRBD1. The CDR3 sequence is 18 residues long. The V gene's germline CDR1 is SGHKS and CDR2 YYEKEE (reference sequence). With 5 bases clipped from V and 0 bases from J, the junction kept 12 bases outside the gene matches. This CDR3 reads CASSSGTGRPNSNQPQHF. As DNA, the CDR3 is TGTGCCAGCAGTTCCGGGACAGGGAGACCCAATAGCAATCAGCCCCAGCATTTT.

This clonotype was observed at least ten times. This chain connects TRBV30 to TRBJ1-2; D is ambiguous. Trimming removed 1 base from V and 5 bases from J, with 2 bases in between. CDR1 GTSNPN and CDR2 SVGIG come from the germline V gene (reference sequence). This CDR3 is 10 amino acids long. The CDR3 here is CAWSGYGYTF. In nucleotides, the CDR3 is TGTGCCTGGAGTGGTTATGGCTACACCTTC.

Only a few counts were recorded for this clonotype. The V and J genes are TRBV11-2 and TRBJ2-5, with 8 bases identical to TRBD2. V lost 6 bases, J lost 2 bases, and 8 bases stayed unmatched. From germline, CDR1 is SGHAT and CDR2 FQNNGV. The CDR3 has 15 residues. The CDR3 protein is CASRRLAGNQETQYF. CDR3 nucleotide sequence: TGTGCCAGCAGGAGGTTAGCGGGAAATCAAGAGACCCAGTACTTC.

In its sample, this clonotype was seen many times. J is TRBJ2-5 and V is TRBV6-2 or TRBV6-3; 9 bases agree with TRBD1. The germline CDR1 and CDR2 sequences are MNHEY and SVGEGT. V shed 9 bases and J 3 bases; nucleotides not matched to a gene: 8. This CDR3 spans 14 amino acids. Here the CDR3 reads CASTTRQGEETQYF. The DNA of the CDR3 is TGTGCCAGTACGACGAGACAGGGGGAAGAGACCCAGTACTTC.

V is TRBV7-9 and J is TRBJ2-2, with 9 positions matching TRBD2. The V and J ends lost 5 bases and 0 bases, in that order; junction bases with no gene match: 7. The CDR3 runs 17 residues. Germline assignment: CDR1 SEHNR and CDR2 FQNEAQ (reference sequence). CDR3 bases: TGTGCCAGCAGCCCTAGTGCGGGGGGGACGAACACCGGGGAGCTGTTTTTT. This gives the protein CASSPSAGGTNTGELFF.

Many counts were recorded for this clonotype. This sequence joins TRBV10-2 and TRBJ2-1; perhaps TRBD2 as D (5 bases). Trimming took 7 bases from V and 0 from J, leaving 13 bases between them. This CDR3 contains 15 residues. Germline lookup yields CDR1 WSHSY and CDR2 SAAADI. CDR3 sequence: CASNHVGSSYNEQFF. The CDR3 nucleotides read TGCGCCAGCAACCACGTGGGGAGCTCCTACAATGAGCAGTTCTTC.

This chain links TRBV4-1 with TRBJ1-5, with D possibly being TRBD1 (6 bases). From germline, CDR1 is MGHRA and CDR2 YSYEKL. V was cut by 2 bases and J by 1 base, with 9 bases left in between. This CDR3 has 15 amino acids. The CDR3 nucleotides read TGCGCCAGCAGCCAATCACAGGGAAGCAATCAGCCCCAGCATTTT. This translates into CASSQSQGSNQPQHF.

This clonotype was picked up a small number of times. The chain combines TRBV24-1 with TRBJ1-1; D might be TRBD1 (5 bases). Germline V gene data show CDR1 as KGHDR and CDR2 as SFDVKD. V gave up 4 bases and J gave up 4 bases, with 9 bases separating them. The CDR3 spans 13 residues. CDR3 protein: CATSDFDSTEAFF. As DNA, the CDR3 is TGTGCCACCAGTGACTTTGACAGCACTGAAGCTTTCTTT.